This TCR beta chain stems from a study of PD-L1 blockade in urothelial cancer. This clone was seen a few times. Germline V gene sequence: CDR1 LGHNA, CDR2 YNFKEQ. Trimming removed 6 bases from V and 6 bases from J; junction bases left unmatched: 8. The CDR3 runs to 15 residues. This table comes from immunoSEQ multiplex PCR, and its TCRdb copy is limited to in-frame clones, with some not included. The sample records about 110,000 clones, roughly 88% being singletons. The TCR was taken from a man in his fifties or sixties with urothelial cancer. Specimen: PBMCs, collected around atezolizumab (anti-PD-L1) treatment. V usage is TRBV4-2 and J usage is TRBJ1-5; 10 nucleotides match TRBD1. CDR3 in DNA: TGTGCCAGCAGTAAGGGACAGGGGATCCCTCAGCCCCAGCATTTT. It encodes CASSKGQGIPQPQHF.